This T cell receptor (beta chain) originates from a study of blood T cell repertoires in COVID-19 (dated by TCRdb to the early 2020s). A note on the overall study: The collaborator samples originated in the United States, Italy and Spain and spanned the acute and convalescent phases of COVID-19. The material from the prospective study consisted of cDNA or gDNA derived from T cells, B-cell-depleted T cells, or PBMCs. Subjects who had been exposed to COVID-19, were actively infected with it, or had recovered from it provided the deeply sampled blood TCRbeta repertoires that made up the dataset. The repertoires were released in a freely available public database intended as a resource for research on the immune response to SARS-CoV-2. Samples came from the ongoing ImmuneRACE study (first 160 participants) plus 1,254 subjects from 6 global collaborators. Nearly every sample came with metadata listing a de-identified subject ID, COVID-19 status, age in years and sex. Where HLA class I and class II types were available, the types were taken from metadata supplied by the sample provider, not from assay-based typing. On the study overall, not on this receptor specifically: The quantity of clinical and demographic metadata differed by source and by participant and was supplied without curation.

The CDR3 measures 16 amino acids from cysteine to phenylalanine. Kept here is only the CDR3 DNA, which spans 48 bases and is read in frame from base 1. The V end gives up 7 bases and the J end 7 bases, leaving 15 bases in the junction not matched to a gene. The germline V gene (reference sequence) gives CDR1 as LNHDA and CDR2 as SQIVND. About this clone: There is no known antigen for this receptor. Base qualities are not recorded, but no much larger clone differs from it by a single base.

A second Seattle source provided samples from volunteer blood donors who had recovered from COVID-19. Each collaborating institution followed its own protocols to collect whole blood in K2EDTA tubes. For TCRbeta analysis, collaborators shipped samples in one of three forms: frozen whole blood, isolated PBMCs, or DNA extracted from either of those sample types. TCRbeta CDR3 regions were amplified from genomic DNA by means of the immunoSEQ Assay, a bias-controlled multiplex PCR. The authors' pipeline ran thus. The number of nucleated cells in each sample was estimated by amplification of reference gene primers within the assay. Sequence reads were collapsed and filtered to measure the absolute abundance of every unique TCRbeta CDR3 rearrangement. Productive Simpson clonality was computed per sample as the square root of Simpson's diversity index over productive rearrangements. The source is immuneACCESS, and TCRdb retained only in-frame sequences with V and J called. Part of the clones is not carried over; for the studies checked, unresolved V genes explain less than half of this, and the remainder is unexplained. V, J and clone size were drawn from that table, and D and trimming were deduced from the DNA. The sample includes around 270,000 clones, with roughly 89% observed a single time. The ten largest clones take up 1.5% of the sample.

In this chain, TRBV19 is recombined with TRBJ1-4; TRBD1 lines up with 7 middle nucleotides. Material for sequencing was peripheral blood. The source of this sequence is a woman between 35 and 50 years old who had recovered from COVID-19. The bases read TGTGCCAGTAAATCCCGACGCCGAAACAGGGGTGAAAAACTGTTTTTT. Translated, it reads CASKSRRRNRGEKLFF. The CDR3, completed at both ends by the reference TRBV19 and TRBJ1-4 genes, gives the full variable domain DGGITQSPKYLFRKEGQNVTLSCEQNLNHDAMYWYRQDPGQGLRLIYYSQIVNDFQKGDIAEGYSVSREKKESFPLTVTSAQKNPTAFYLCASKSRRRNRGEKLFFGSGTQLSVL.